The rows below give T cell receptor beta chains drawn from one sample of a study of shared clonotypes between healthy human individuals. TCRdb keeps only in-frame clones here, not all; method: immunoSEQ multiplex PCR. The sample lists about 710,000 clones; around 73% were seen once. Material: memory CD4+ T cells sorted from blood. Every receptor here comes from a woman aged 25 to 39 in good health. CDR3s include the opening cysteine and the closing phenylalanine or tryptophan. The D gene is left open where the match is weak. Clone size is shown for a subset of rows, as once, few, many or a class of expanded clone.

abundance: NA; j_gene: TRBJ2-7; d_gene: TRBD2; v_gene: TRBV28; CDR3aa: CASSLGGTSGTYEQYF; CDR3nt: TGTGCCAGCAGCCTTGGGGGGACTAGCGGAACCTACGAGCAGTACTTC
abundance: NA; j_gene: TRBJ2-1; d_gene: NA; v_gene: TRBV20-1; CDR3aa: CSDSYNEQFF; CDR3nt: TGCAGTGACTCGTACAATGAGCAGTTCTTC
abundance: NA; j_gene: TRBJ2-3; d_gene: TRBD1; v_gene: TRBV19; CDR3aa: CASSTGTASTDTQYF; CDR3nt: TGTGCCAGTAGTACCGGGACAGCTAGCACAGATACGCAGTATTTT
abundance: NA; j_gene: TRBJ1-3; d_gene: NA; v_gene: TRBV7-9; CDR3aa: CASSRTSSGNTIYF; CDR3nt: TGTGCCAGCAGCCGGACAAGCTCTGGAAACACCATATATTTT
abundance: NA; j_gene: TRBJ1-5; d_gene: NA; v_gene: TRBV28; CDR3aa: CASSIGRDDQPQHF; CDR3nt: TGTGCCAGCAGCATAGGCAGGGATGATCAGCCCCAGCATTTT
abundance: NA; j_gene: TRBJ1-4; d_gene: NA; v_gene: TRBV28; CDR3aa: CASSLFSNEKLFF; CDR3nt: TGTGCCAGCAGTTTATTCAGCAATGAAAAACTGTTTTTT
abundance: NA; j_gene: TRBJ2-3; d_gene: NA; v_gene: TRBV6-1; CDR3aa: CASRLVGVGDTQYF; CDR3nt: TGTGCCAGCAGGTTGGTGGGAGTGGGAGATACGCAGTATTTT
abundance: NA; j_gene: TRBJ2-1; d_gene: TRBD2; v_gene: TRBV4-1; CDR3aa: CASSQDGTSGKIEQFF; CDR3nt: TGCGCCAGCAGCCAAGACGGGACTAGCGGGAAGATTGAGCAGTTCTTC
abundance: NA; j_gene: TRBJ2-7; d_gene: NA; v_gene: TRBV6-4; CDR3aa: CASSDFTSDISYEQYF; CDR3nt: TGTGCCAGCAGTGACTTTACTTCGGACATATCCTACGAGCAGTACTTC
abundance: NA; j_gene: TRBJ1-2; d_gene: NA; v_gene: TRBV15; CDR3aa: CATGQNYGYTF; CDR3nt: TGTGCCACAGGACAGAACTATGGCTACACCTTC
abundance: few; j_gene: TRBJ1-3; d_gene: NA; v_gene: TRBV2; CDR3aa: CASSENSASGNTIYF; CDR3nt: TGTGCCAGCAGTGAGAACAGCGCCTCTGGAAACACCATATATTTT
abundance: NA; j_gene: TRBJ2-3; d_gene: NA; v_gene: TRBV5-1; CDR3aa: CASSLGGSVTDTQYF; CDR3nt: TGCGCCAGCAGCTTGGGAGGGAGTGTGACAGATACGCAGTATTTT
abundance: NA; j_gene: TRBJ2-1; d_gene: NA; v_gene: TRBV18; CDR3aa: CASSLRYDEYNEQFF; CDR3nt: TGTGCCAGCTCACTCCGCTACGACGAGTACAATGAGCAGTTCTTC
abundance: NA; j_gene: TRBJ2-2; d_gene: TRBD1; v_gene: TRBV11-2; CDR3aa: CASRRSGGTGTGELFF; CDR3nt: TGTGCCAGCAGGCGTTCGGGCGGGACAGGTACCGGGGAGCTGTTTTTT
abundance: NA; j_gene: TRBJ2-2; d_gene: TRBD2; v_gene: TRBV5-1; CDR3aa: CASRPQGTRETGELFF; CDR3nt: TGCGCCAGCAGGCCTCAGGGGACTAGAGAGACCGGGGAGCTGTTTTTT
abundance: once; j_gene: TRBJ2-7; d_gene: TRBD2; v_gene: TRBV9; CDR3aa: CASGEGLAGYEQYF; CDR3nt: TGTGCCAGCGGGGAGGGACTAGCGGGATACGAGCAGTACTTC
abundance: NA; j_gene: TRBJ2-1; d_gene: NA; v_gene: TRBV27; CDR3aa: CASSLSASLHDEQFF; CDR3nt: TGTGCCAGCAGTTTATCAGCTAGCCTTCACGATGAGCAGTTCTTC
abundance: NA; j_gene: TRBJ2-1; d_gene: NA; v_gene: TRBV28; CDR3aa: CASSPPIRGNEQFF; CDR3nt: TGTGCCAGCAGTCCCCCGATCAGAGGGAATGAGCAGTTCTTC
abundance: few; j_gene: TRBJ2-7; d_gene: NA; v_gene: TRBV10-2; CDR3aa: CASSEAARYEQYF; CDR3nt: TGCGCCAGCAGTGAGGCAGCCAGGTACGAGCAGTACTTC
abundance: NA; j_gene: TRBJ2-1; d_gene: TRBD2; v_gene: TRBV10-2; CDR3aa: CASSESTGGQGLYNEQFF; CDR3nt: TGCGCCAGCAGTGAGTCCACGGGAGGGCAGGGCTTGTACAATGAGCAGTTCTTC
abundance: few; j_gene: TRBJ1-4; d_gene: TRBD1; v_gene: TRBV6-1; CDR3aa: CASGITGVDEKLFF; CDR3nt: TGTGCCAGCGGAATAACAGGGGTAGATGAAAAACTGTTTTTT
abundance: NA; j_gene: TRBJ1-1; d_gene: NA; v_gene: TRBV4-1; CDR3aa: CASSRRGYGGGNTEAFF; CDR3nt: TGCGCCAGCAGCCGAAGAGGGTACGGGGGAGGGAACACTGAAGCTTTCTTT
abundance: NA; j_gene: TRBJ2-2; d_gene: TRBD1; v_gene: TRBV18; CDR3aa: CASSPTGPGELFF; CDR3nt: TGTGCCAGCTCACCGACAGGGCCCGGGGAGCTGTTTTTT
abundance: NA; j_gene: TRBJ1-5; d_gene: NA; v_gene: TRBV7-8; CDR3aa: CASSPAGTRGPQHF; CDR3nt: TGTGCCAGCAGCCCAGCAGGAACCCGTGGGCCCCAGCATTTT
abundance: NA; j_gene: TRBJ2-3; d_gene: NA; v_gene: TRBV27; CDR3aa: CASSLLAGGTDTQYF; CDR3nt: TGTGCCAGCAGTTTATTGGCAGGGGGCACAGATACGCAGTATTTT